The present entry profiles one T cell receptor (beta chain) with its context. Its antigen is not identified. TCRdb called the 5' RACE reads again in MiXCR, with one record for every CDR3 protein. The data contain more than 400,000 distinct CDR3 sequences, 18% of them seen just once; the ten biggest clones take up around 12%. These data come from a study of T-cell memory formation after mild COVID-19. General observations from the study: Clones shrinking from day 15 to 85 showed even CD4/CD8 mixes; later expanders tilted CD4+. Contracting CD4+ clones sat mainly in CM and EM; CD8+ in EMRA.

Trimming cost V 3 bases and J 4 bases; bases outside gene matches: 12. Germline-derived CDR1 and CDR2 are LGHDT and YNNKEL (reference sequence). The CDR3 loop spans 17 amino acids. The source of this sequence is an adult woman who had mild COVID-19 (a few samples of this study predate the infection). Cell type and time point are not known. Sequenced sample: PBMCs or a T cell subset sorted from them (not recorded which). The chain joins TRBV3-1 to TRBJ2-5; 9 nucleotides line up with TRBD1. The CDR3 loop is CASSHHFRDRAGETQYF. CDR3 DNA: TGTGCCAGCAGCCATCATTTCCGGGACAGGGCTGGAGAGACCCAGTACTTC.